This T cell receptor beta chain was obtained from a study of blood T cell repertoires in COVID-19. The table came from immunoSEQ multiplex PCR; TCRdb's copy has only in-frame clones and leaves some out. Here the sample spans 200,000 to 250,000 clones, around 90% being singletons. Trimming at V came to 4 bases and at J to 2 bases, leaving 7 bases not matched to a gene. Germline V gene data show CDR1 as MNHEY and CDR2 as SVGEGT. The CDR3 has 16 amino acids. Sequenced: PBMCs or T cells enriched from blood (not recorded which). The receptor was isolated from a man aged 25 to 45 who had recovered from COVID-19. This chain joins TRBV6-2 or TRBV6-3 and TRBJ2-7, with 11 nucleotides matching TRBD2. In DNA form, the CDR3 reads TGTGCCAGCAGTTCCGCCGGGACTAGCGGAACCTACGAGCAGTACTTC. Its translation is CASSSAGTSGTYEQYF.